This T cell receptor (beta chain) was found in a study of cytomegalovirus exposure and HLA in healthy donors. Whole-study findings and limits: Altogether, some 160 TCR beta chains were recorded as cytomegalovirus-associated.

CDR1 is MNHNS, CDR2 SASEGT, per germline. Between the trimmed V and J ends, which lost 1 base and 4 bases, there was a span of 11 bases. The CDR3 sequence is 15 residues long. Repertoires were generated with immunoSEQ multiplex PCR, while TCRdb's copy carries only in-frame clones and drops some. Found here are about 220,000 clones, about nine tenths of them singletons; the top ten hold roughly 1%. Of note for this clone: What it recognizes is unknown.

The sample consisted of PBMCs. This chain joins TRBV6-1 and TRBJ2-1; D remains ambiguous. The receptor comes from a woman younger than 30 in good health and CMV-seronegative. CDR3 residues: CASSEGARPYNEQFF. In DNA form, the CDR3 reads TGTGCCAGCAGTGAAGGGGCTCGGCCATACAATGAGCAGTTCTTC.